This TCR beta chain emerged from a study of blood T cells in healthy people across ages. Healthy Caucasian individuals from Russia aged roughly 6 to 90 served as donors. Isolated per sample were at least 7 million PBMCs. General observations from the study: Both higher diversity and more naive CD4+ cells marked long-lived donors when set against aged donors.

Using a J-beta primer mix together with a sample-barcoded 5' primer, a second PCR was run for roughly 7 to 12 cycles. The template-switch adaptor was a 5' adaptor with 12 random nucleotides. It tagged each cDNA molecule. TCRdb itself ran the 5' RACE reads through MiXCR, one entry per CDR3 protein. This sample has about 830,000 distinct CDR3 sequences, with 55% to 65% found just once. With respect to this clonotype: Its specificity is not known.

The trim removed 5 bases at V and 7 bases at J, leaving 3 bases unmatched. CDR1 is SQVTM and CDR2 is ANQGSEA in the germline V gene. The CDR3 extends over 13 amino acids. Sequenced: blood. The TCR originated in a man aged 25 to 45 in good health. This rearrangement joins TRBV29-1 to TRBJ2-1, with 12 bases matching TRBD2. CDR3 region: CSVLGLAGNEQFF. The CDR3 DNA reads TGCAGCGTTCTCGGACTAGCGGGGAATGAGCAGTTCTTC.